This T cell receptor (beta chain) was captured by sequencing in a study of T-cell reconstitution after alpha-beta-depleted transplantation in children. In germline, CDR1 is LGHNA, CDR2 YSLEER. The V and J ends lost 0 bases and 8 bases, in that order; junction bases with no gene match: 11. CDR3 length: 17 residues. As to this clonotype: Its target is unknown.

Points from the study as a whole: Once a year had passed after transplant, T-cell counts and diversity came mostly from newly produced T cells. About two months after transplant, alpha-beta T cells reportedly came from several hundred expanded graft clones.

The TCRbeta library was prepared with unique molecular identifiers. TCRdb re-derived calls from the PCR reads in MiXCR, one entry per CDR3 protein. Among fewer than 700,000 distinct CDR3 sequences listed, roughly 24% were seen once. This TCR came from a boy under two years old who had a stem cell transplant for acute myeloid leukemia, so the T cells may come from the graft donor. The sample was PBMCs, mostly from graft donor cells, taken 360 days after TCRalphabeta/CD19-depleted stem cell transplant. The chain is built from TRBV4-3 and TRBJ2-1, with 9 bases aligning to TRBD1. The CDR3 coding sequence is TGCGCCAGCAGCCAAGAAGACCCGGGACAGGGAAGGGATGAGCAGTTCTTC. Translation: CASSQEDPGQGRDEQFF.